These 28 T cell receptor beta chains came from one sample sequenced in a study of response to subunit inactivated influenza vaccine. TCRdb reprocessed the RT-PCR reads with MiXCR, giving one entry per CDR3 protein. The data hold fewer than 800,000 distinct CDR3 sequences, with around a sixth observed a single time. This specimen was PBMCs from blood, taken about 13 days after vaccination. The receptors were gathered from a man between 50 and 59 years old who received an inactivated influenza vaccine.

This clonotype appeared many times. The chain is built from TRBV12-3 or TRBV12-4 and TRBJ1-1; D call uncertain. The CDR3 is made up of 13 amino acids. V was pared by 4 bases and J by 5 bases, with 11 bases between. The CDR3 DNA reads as TGTGCCAGCAGTTCCCTAAGGGTAACTGAAGCTTTCTTT. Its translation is CASSSLRVTEAFF.

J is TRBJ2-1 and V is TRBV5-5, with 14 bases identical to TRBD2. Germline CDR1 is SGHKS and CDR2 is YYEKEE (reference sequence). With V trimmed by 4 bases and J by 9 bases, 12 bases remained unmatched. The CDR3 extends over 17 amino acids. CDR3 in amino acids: CASSPDTGLAGEGEQFF. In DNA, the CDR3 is TGTGCCAGCAGCCCCGATACGGGACTAGCGGGAGAGGGTGAGCAGTTCTTC.

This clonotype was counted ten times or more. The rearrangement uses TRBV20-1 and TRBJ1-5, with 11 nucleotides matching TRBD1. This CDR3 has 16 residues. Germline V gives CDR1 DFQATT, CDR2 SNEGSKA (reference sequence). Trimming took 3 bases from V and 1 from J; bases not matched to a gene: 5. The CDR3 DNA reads TGCAGTGCTAGGCCCGGGACAGGGGGGAGCAATCAGCCCCAGCATTTT. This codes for CSARPGTGGSNQPQHF.

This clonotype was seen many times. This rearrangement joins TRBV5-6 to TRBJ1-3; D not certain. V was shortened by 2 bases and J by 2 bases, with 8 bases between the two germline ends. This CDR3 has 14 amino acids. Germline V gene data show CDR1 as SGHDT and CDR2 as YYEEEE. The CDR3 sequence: CASSFPGTGNTIYF. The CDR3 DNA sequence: TGTGCCAGCAGCTTTCCGGGTACTGGAAACACCATATATTTT.

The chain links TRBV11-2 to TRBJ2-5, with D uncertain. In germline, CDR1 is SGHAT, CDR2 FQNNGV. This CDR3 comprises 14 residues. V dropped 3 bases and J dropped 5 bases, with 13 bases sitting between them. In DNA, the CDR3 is TGTGCCAGCAGCTTGCCCCGGCAAGGGGAGACCCAGTACTTC. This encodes CASSLPRQGETQYF. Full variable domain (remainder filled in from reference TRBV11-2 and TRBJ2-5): EAGVAQSPRYKIIEKRQSVAFWCNPISGHATLYWYQQILGQGPKLLIQFQNNGVVDDSQLPKDRFSAERLKGVDSTLKIQPAKLEDSAVYLCASSLPRQGETQYFGPGTRLLVL.

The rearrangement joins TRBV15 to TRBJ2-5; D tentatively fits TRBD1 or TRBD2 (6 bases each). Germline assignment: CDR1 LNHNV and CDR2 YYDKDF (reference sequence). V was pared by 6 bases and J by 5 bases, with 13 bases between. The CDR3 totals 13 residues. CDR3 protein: CATSWGARETQYF. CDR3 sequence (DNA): TGTGCCACCAGTTGGGGGGCTAGGGAGACCCAGTACTTC.

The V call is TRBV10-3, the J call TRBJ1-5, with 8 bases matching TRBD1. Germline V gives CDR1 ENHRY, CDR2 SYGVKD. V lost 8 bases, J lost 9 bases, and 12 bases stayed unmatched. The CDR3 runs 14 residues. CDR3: CAIGGQAARSPQHF. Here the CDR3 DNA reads TGTGCCATCGGGGGACAGGCCGCCAGATCGCCCCAGCATTTT.

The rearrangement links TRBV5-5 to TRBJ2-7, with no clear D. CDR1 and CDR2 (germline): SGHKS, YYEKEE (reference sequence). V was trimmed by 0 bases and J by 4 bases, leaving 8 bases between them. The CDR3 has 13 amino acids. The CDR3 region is CASSLAPEYEQYF. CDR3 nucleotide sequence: TGTGCCAGCAGCTTGGCCCCGGAATACGAGCAGTACTTC. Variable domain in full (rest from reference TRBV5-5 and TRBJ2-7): DAGVTQSPTHLIKTRGQQVTLRCSPISGHKSVSWYQQVLGQGPQFIFQYYEKEERGRGNFPDRFSARQFPNYSSELNVNALLLGDSALYLCASSLAPEYEQYFGPGTRLTVT.

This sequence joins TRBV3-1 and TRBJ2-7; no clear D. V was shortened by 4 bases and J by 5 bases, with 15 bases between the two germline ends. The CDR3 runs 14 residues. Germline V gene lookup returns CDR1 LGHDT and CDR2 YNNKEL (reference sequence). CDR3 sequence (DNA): TGTGCCAGCAGCCTACGTGGAACGGTAAACGAGCAGTACTTC. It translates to CASSLRGTVNEQYF.

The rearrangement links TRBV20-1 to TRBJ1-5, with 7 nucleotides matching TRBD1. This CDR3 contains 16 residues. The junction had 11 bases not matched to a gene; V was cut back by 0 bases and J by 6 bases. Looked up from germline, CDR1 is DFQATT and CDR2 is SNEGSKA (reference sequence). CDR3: CSARDPTGARGQPQHF. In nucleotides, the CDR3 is TGCAGTGCTAGAGACCCTACAGGGGCCCGGGGTCAGCCCCAGCATTTT.

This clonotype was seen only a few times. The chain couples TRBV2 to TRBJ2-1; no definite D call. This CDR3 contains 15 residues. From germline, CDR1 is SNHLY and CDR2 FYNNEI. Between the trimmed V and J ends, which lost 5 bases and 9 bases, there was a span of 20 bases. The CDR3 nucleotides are TGTGCCAGCAGTTTTGCCGGGCCCAGTTTCGGTGAGCAGTTCTTC. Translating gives CASSFAGPSFGEQFF.

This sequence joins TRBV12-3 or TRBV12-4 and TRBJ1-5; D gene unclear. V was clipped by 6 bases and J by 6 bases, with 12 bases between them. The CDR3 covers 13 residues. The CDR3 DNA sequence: TGTGCCAGCAGCCCCTTCTCGGGTCAGCCCCAGCATTTT. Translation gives CASSPFSGQPQHF.

The CDR3 loop reads CASSLAADNNEQFF. The CDR3 DNA follows: TGTGCCAGCAGTTTGGCAGCCGATAACAATGAGCAGTTCTTC. This sequence joins TRBV12-3 or TRBV12-4 and TRBJ2-1; D is uncertain. V dropped 3 bases and J dropped 5 bases, with 11 bases sitting between them. The CDR3 is 14 residues long.

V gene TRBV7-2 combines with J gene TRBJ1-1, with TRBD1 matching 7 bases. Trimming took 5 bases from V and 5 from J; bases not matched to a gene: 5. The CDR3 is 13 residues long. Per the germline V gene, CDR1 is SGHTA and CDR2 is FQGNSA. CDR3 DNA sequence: TGTGCCAGCAGCGCCACAGGGGTTACTGAAGCTTTCTTT. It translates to CASSATGVTEAFF.

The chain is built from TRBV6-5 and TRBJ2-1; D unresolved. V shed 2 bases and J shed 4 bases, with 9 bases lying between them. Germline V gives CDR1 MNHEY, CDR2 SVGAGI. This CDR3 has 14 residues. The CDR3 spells CASSYHDTYNEQFF. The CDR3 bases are TGTGCCAGCAGTTACCACGATACGTACAATGAGCAGTTCTTC.

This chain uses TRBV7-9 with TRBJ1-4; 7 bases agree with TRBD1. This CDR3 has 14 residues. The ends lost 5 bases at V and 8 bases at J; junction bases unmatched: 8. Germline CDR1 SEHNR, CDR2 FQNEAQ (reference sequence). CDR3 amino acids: CASSQADRREKLFF. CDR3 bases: TGTGCCAGCAGCCAGGCGGACAGGCGCGAAAAACTGTTTTTT.

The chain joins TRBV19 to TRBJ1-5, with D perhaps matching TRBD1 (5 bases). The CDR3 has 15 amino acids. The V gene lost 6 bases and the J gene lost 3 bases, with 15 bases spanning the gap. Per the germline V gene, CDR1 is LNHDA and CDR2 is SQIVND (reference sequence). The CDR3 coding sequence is TGTGCCAGTAGCGCGGGACCGTGGCACAATCAGCCCCAGCATTTT. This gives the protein CASSAGPWHNQPQHF.

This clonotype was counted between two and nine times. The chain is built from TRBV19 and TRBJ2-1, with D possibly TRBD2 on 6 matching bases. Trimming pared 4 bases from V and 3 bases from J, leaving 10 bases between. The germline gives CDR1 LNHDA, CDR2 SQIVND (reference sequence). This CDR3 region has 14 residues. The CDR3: CASSTGTLYNEQFF. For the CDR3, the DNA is TGTGCCAGTAGTACCGGGACTCTCTACAATGAGCAGTTCTTC.

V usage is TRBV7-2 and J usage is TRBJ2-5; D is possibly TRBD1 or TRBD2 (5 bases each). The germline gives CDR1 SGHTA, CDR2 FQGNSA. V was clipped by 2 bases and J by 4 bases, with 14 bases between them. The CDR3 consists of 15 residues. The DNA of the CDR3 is TGTGCCAGCAGCTTATCAGGGACCCAAGGAGAGACCCAGTACTTC. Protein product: CASSLSGTQGETQYF.

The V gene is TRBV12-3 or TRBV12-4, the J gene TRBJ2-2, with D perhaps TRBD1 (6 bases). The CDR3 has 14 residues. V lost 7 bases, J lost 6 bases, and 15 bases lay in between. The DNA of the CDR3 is TGTGCCAGCAAACAGGGAGATGTCTCCGGGGAGCTGTTTTTT. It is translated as CASKQGDVSGELFF.

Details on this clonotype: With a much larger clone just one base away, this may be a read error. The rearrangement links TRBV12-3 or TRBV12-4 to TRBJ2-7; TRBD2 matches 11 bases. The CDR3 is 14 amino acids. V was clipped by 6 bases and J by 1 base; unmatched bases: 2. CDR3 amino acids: CASSPSGRSYEQYF. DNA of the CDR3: TGTGCCAGCAGCCCTAGCGGGAGGTCCTACGAGCAGTACTTC.

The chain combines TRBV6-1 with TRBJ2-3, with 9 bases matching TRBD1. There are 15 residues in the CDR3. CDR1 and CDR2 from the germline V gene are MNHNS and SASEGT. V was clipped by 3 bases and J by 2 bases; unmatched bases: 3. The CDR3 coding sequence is TGTGCCAGCAGTGACACAGGGGGCCTCACAGATACGCAGTATTTT. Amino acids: CASSDTGGLTDTQYF.

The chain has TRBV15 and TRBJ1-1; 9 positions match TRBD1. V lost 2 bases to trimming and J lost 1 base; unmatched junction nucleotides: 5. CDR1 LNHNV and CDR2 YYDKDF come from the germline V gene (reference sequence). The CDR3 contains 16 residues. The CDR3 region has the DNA TGTGCCACCAGCAGAAAACAGGGGGCAAGGAACACTGAAGCTTTCTTT. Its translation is CATSRKQGARNTEAFF.

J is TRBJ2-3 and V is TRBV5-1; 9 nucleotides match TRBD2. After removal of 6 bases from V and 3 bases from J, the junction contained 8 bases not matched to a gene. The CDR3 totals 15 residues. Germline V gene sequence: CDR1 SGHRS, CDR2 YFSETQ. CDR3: CASTELAGATDTQYF. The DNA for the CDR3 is TGCGCCAGCACGGAATTAGCGGGAGCGACAGATACGCAGTATTTT.

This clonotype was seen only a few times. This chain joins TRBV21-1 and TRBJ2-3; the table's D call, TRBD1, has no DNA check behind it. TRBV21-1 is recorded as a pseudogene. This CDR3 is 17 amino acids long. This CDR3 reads CASSPQIGSVDTDTQYF. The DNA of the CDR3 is TGTGCCAGCAGCCCCCAGATAGGGAGCGTGGACACAGATACGCAGTATTTT.

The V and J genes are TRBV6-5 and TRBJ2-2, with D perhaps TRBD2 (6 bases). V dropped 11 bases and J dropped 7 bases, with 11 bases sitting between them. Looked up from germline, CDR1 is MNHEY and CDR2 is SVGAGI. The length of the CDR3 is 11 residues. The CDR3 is CASGRGGELFF. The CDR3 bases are TGTGCCTCCGGGAGAGGCGGGGAGCTGTTTTTT.

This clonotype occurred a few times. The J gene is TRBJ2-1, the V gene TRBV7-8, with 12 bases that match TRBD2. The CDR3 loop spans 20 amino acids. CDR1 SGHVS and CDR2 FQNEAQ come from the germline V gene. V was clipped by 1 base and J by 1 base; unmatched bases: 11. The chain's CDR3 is CASSLVRGTSGRTSYNEQFF. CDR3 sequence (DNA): TGTGCCAGCAGCTTAGTTAGGGGGACTAGCGGGCGTACTTCCTACAATGAGCAGTTCTTC.

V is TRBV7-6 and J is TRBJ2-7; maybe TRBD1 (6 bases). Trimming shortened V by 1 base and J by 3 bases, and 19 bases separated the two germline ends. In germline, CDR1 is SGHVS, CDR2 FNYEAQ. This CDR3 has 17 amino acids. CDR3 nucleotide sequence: TGTGCCAGCAGCTTAGACGGCAGGGGTTTCCCTAGCTACGAGCAGTACTTC. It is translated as CASSLDGRGFPSYEQYF.